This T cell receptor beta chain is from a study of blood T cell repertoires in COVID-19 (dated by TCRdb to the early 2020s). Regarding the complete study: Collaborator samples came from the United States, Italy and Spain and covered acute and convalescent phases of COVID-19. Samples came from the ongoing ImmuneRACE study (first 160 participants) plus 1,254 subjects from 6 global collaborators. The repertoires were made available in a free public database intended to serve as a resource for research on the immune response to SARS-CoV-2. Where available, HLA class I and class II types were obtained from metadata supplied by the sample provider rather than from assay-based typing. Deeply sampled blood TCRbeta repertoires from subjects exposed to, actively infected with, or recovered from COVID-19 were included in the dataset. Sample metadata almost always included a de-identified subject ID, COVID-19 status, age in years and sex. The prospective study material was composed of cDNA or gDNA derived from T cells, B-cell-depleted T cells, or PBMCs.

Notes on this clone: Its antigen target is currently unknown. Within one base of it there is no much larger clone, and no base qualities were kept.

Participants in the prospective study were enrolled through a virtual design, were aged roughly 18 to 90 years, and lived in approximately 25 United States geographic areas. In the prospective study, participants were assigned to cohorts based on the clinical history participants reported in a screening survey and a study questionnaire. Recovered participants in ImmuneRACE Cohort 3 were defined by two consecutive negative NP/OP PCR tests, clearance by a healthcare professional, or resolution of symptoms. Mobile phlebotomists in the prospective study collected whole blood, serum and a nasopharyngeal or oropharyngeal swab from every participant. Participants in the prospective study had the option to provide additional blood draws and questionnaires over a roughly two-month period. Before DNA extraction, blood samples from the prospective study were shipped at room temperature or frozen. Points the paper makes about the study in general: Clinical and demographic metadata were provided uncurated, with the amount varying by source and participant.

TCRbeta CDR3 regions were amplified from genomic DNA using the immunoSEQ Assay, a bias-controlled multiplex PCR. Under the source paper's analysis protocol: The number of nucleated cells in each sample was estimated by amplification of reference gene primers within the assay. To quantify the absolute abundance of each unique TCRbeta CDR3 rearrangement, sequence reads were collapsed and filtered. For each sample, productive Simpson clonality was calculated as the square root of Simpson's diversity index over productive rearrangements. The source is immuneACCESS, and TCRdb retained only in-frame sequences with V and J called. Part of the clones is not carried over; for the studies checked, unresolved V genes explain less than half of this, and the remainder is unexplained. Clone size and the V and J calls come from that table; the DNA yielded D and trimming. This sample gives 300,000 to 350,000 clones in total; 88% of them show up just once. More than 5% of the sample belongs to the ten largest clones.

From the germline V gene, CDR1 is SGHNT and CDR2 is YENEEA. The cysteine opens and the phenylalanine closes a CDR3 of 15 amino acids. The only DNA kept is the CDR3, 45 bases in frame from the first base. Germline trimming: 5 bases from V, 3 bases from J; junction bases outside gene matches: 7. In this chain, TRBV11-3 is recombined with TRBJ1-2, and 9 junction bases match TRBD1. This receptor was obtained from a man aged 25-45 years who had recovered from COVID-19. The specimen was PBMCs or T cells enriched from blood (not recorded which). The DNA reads TGTGCCAGCAGCCCGGGGACAGGGAAGGACTATGGCTACACCTTC. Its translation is CASSPGTGKDYGYTF.